This TCR beta chain was identified during a study of OX40 agonist ivuxolimab in advanced cancers. The count of this clone is one. Looked up from germline, CDR1 is MGHDK and CDR2 is SYGVNS. With 4 bases removed from V and 7 bases from J, the gap between germline ends came to 13 bases. The CDR3 is made up of 13 amino acids. Clones were sequenced by immunoSEQ multiplex PCR, and TCRdb holds only the in-frame ones, with some missing. The table lists 39,000 or so clones, about 86% of them singletons. The J gene is TRBJ1-1, the V gene TRBV25-1; no clear D gene. The sequence derives from an adult with an advanced solid tumor such as melanoma, head and neck, liver or kidney cancer. The material sequenced was CD4+ or CD8+ T cells sorted from blood, taken in a trial of the OX40 agonist ivuxolimab. The CDR3 region has the DNA TGTGCCAGCAGTGGGTCGTGGGGTAATGAAGCTTTCTTT. Protein: CASSGSWGNEAFF.